This T cell receptor beta chain was observed in a study of CD8+ T cells in alopecia areata. Study at large: Female C3H/HeJ mice aged roughly 7-11 weeks received skin from spontaneously alopecic C3H/HeJ graft donors aged about 6-12 months.

cDNA prepared by RNA extraction and subsequent reverse transcription served as the template for sequencing. TCRdb's table, derived via immunoSEQ multiplex PCR, lists solely in-frame clones and lacks some. In total the sample includes around 290,000 clones, none of them seen once. Sorting of pooled cutaneous lymph node cells used CD4, CD8alpha, NKG2D, NKG2ACE and other markers. This CDR3 spans 12 amino acids. Trimming took 0 bases from V and 9 from J, leaving 4 bases between them. Germline V gene lookup returns CDR1 NNHNN and CDR2 SYGAGS (reference sequence). To note about this clone: The gene symbols are mouse symbols. With the read ending 3 residues before the CDR3 end, the germline J gene is used to fill in that end.

The sequence was collected from a C3H/HeJ mouse with alopecia areata. As its MHC haplotype, the strain has H2-k. V is TRBV13-2 and J is TRBJ1-6; D is uncertain. TRBJ1-6 is an ORF; its function is uncertain. Sequencing input: CD4+ T cells sorted from a lymph node. Incomplete CDR3 DNA: TGTGCCAGCGGTGATGGGGGTTCGCCC. It codes for CASGDGGSP. The whole CDR3 reads CASGDGGSPLYF.